A single T cell receptor (beta chain) is shown here with its context. This specimen belongs to a study of CD8 T cells in Susac syndrome. The RNA input was about 0.5 to 1 ug, and it was reverse transcribed with random hexamers. TCRdb reanalysed the immunoSEQ multiplex PCR reads using MiXCR and keeps one entry per CDR3 protein. Of 150,000 to 200,000 distinct CDR3 sequences in the sample, roughly 95% were seen once. This CDR3 region has 16 residues. V gave up 6 bases and J gave up 2 bases, with 15 bases separating them. Germline CDR1 SGHRS, CDR2 YFSETQ. Sequenced input: CD4+ T cells from PBMCs. The TCR was taken from a human donor with multiple sclerosis. The chain combines TRBV5-1 with TRBJ2-6, with unresolved D. This CDR3 reads CASTPPVGAGANVLTF. CDR3 bases: TGCGCCAGCACCCCACCCGTGGGCGCTGGGGCCAACGTCCTGACTTTC.